What follows are 25 T cell receptor beta chains derived from one specimen sequenced in a study of beta chain features in type 1 diabetes. Study observations and caveats: Type 1 diabetes patients showed a moderate but significant shortening of TCRB CDR3s in all four CD4+ subsets.

No antigen has been assigned to these receptors. Expressed TCRB transcripts were sequenced because the isolated RNA had all been reverse transcribed beforehand. Profiling relied on immunoSEQ multiplex PCR, and the TCRdb table lists in-frame clones only, not all of them. The data hold a few hundred thousand clones, with approximately 16% observed a single time. The sequencing sample was made of naive CD4+ T cells from blood. These receptors were taken from a man aged 25 to 40 with type 1 diabetes.

The gene calls are TRBV15 and TRBJ2-1, with unresolved D. V gave up 0 bases and J gave up 8 bases, with 8 bases separating them. CDR3 length equals 13 residues. The V gene's germline CDR1 is LNHNV and CDR2 YYDKDF (reference sequence). CDR3 DNA sequence: TGTGCCACCAGCAGAGATCTTGCGTATGAGCAGTTCTTC. Its protein is CATSRDLAYEQFF.

The rearrangement joins TRBV10-3 to TRBJ2-3; the match to TRBD2 covers 14 bases. The junction had 10 bases not matched to a gene; V was cut back by 7 bases and J by 4 bases. The CDR3 covers 17 residues. Per germline, CDR1 ENHRY and CDR2 SYGVKD. The CDR3 here is CAITSRLAGGPSDTQYF. CDR3 DNA: TGTGCCATCACGTCTCGACTAGCGGGAGGGCCTTCAGATACGCAGTATTTT.

This sequence joins TRBV7-2 and TRBJ2-5; D is ambiguous. The CDR3 has 13 residues. Germline values: CDR1 SGHTA, CDR2 FQGNSA. The ends were cut back, 2 bases at V and 4 bases at J, with 8 bases in the middle. The CDR3 DNA sequence: TGTGCCAGCAGCTTAAGTGTGGGAGAGACCCAGTACTTC. Translating gives CASSLSVGETQYF.

Only a few counts were recorded for this clone. The chain recombines TRBV7-8 with TRBJ1-2; D remains unclear. Per the germline V gene, CDR1 is SGHVS and CDR2 is FQNEAQ. Trimming shortened V by 5 bases and J by 12 bases, and 16 bases separated the two germline ends. CDR3 length: 12 amino acids. This CDR3 is CASSPRSGSDTF. The DNA for the CDR3 is TGTGCCAGCAGCCCTCGTTCTGGGTCTGACACCTTC.

This clone was observed a handful of times. The chain carries TRBV7-9 and TRBJ2-5; 8 bases line up with TRBD1. This CDR3 is 15 amino acids long. After removal of 5 bases from V and 3 bases from J, the junction contained 8 bases not matched to a gene. Germline V gene data show CDR1 as SEHNR and CDR2 as FQNEAQ (reference sequence). The CDR3 DNA reads as TGTGCCAGCAGCCAAGGACAGGGACCCGAAGAGACCCAGTACTTC. Its protein is CASSQGQGPEETQYF. The full variable domain, its missing parts supplied by reference TRBV7-9 and TRBJ2-5, is DTGVSQNPRHKITKRGQNVTFRCDPISEHNRLYWYRQTLGQGPEFLTYFQNEAQLEKSRLLSDRFSAERPKGSFSTLEIQRTEQGDSAMYLCASSQGQGPEETQYFGPGTRLLVL.

There are a few counts of this clone. V usage is TRBV2 and J usage is TRBJ2-7, with 9 bases matching TRBD1. This CDR3 is built from 13 residues. Germline CDR1 is SNHLY and CDR2 is FYNNEI. Trimming cost V 8 bases and J 2 bases; bases outside gene matches: 4. CDR3 sequence: CASLRQGAYEQYF. CDR3 in DNA: TGTGCCAGCCTACGACAGGGGGCCTACGAGCAGTACTTC.

Comment on this clone: Different DNA sequences within this sample yield the same CDR3. J is TRBJ2-1 and V is TRBV28, with D maybe TRBD1 (5 bases). The CDR3 has 13 amino acids. In germline, CDR1 is MDHEN, CDR2 SYDVKM. Trimming took off 6 bases at V and 3 bases at J, with 9 bases between the two ends. The CDR3 DNA follows: TGTGCCAGCAGCCTAGACAGCTACAATGAGCAGTTCTTC. The encoded protein is CASSLDSYNEQFF. The full variable domain, completed using reference TRBV28 and TRBJ2-1, is DVKVTQSSRYLVKRTGEKVFLECVQDMDHENMFWYRQDPGLGLRLIYFSYDVKMKEKGDIPEGYSVSREKKERFSLILESASTNQTSMYLCASSLDSYNEQFFGPGTRLTVL.

This clone was counted only a few times. The same CDR3 arises from other DNA sequences in this sample as well. V usage is TRBV5-1 and J usage is TRBJ2-3, with TRBD2 matching 11 bases. CDR3 length: 16 amino acids. Trimming cost V 0 bases and J 0 bases; bases outside gene matches: 0. Per germline, CDR1 SGHRS and CDR2 YFSETQ. Here the CDR3 DNA reads TGCGCCAGCAGCTTGGGACTAGCGGGAAGCACAGATACGCAGTATTTT. It encodes CASSLGLAGSTDTQYF.

The chain is built from TRBV27 and TRBJ2-7; D remains ambiguous. Germline lookup yields CDR1 MNHEY and CDR2 SMNVEV (reference sequence). V dropped 2 bases and J dropped 3 bases, with 8 bases sitting between them. CDR3 size: 13 residues. The CDR3 here is CASSLSLVYEQYF. The DNA of the CDR3 is TGTGCCAGCAGTTTAAGCCTAGTCTACGAGCAGTACTTC.

This clone appeared a few times. CDR3 loop: CAISVSGSRDEQYF. In nucleotides, the CDR3 is TGTGCCATCAGTGTTTCCGGGTCAAGGGACGAGCAGTACTTC. The V gene is TRBV10-3, the J gene TRBJ2-7; D is unresolved. Germline CDR1 and CDR2: ENHRY and SYGVKD. The CDR3 runs 14 residues. V was trimmed by 4 bases and J by 5 bases, leaving 15 bases between them.

The rearrangement uses TRBV4-1 and TRBJ2-3, with D tentatively TRBD1 (6 bases). The CDR3 is 17 amino acids. From germline, CDR1 is MGHRA and CDR2 YSYEKL. V lost 1 base and J lost 4, with 18 bases in between. The CDR3 nucleotides read TGCGCCAGCAGCCAAGTTGGATGGGGGCGCGGGTCAGATACGCAGTATTTT. Its protein product is CASSQVGWGRGSDTQYF.

The chain employs TRBV5-6 and TRBJ2-3, with D tentatively TRBD2 (5 bases). V lost 6 bases, J lost 14 bases, and 28 bases lay in between. Germline CDR1 SGHDT, CDR2 YYEEEE. This CDR3 has 15 residues. Written as DNA, the CDR3 is TGTGCCAGCACTCTCTTGGATCAGAGCGCGAGAGGGTTGTATTTT. This sequence encodes CASTLLDQSARGLYF.

The chain links TRBV10-3 to TRBJ2-7; no clear D gene. The CDR3 is 12 amino acids. Per the germline V gene, CDR1 is ENHRY and CDR2 is SYGVKD. Trimming stripped 4 bases from V and 5 bases from J, with 9 bases between. CDR3 loop: CAISATYHEQYF. CDR3 DNA: TGTGCCATCAGTGCCACATACCACGAGCAGTACTTC.

This chain connects TRBV9 to TRBJ2-2; D ambiguous. The germline gives CDR1 SGDLS, CDR2 YYNGEE. Trimming took off 0 bases at V and 6 bases at J, with 9 bases between the two ends. CDR3 length equals 14 residues. This CDR3 is CASSVVAGSGELFF. The CDR3 DNA sequence: TGTGCCAGCAGCGTAGTTGCAGGCTCCGGGGAGCTGTTTTTT. Full variable domain (remainder filled in from reference TRBV9 and TRBJ2-2): DSGVTQTPKHLITATGQRVTLRCSPRSGDLSVYWYQQSLDQGLQFLIQYYNGEERAKGNILERFSAQQFPDLHSELNLSSLELGDSALYFCASSVVAGSGELFFGEGSRLTVL.

This clone showed up just a few times. The chain couples TRBV5-1 to TRBJ2-3, with D tentatively TRBD1 (5 bases). This CDR3 is 16 amino acids long. Germline V lookup: CDR1 SGHRS, CDR2 YFSETQ. Trimming took off 2 bases at V and 1 base at J, with 14 bases between the two ends. In DNA, the CDR3 is TGCGCCAGCAGCTTACAGGAAGCCCTCGGCACAGATACGCAGTATTTT. It translates to CASSLQEALGTDTQYF.

This chain uses TRBV30 with TRBJ2-1; 10 bases are a match to TRBD2. The junction had 5 bases not matched to a gene; V was cut back by 3 bases and J by 6 bases. The germline V gene has CDR1 GTSNPN and CDR2 SVGIG (reference sequence). The CDR3 runs 14 residues. CDR3 sequence reads: CAWRGAGGGNEQFF. CDR3 in DNA: TGTGCCTGGAGAGGAGCGGGAGGGGGCAATGAGCAGTTCTTC. Complete variable domain (other parts from reference TRBV30 and TRBJ2-1): SQTIHQWPATLVQPVGSPLSLECTVEGTSNPNLYWYRQAAGRGLQLLFYSVGIGQISSEVPQNLSASRPQDRQFILSSKKLLLSDSGFYLCAWRGAGGGNEQFFGPGTRLTVL.

This clone was counted between two and nine times. The chain couples TRBV9 to TRBJ2-1, with D perhaps matching TRBD2 (6 bases). The CDR3 runs 14 residues. Germline V gene sequence: CDR1 SGDLS, CDR2 YYNGEE. V lost 7 bases and J lost 2, with 13 bases in between. Here the CDR3 reads CASAPGGTYNEQFF. CDR3 nucleotides: TGTGCCAGCGCGCCTGGAGGGACCTACAATGAGCAGTTCTTC. The whole variable domain, remainder taken from reference TRBV9 and TRBJ2-1, is DSGVTQTPKHLITATGQRVTLRCSPRSGDLSVYWYQQSLDQGLQFLIQYYNGEERAKGNILERFSAQQFPDLHSELNLSSLELGDSALYFCASAPGGTYNEQFFGPGTRLTVL.

This clone was detected only a few times. This CDR3 is CASSSTGDTQYF. The CDR3 DNA sequence: TGTGCCAGCAGTTCTACTGGAGATACGCAGTATTTT. J is TRBJ2-3 and V is TRBV28, with D hard to call. The CDR3 is made up of 12 amino acids. The germline gives CDR1 MDHEN, CDR2 SYDVKM. The ends were cut back, 4 bases at V and 5 bases at J, with 7 bases in the middle.

V usage is TRBV7-7 and J usage is TRBJ2-1; 11 bases agree with TRBD2. Germline V gene sequence: CDR1 SSHAT, CDR2 FNYEAQ (reference sequence). The CDR3 is 16 amino acids. J lost 1 base, V lost 5 bases, and 4 bases had no gene match. CDR3 coding DNA: TGTGCCAGCAGCCGGGGGACTAGCGGATCCTACAATGAGCAGTTCTTC. Protein product: CASSRGTSGSYNEQFF.

The V gene is TRBV7-2, the J gene TRBJ1-1; a possible D gene is TRBD1 (5 bases). Per germline, CDR1 SGHTA and CDR2 FQGNSA. This CDR3 has 14 amino acids. Trimming cost V 4 bases and J 0 bases, with 9 bases left between them. CDR3 DNA: TGTGCCAGCAGCTCCACAGGAATGAACACTGAAGCTTTCTTT. Protein sequence: CASSSTGMNTEAFF.

This chain links TRBV28 with TRBJ1-2; TRBD1 agrees at 8 bases. From germline, CDR1 is MDHEN and CDR2 SYDVKM. V trimming: 8 bases; J trimming: 8 bases; junction bases outside the gene matches: 7. The CDR3 is made up of 12 amino acids. CDR3 in DNA: TGTGCCAGCGTTCGACAGGGGTACGGCTACACCTTC. Translating it yields CASVRQGYGYTF.

The count of this clone is one. The V gene is TRBV11-2, the J gene TRBJ1-5; D not resolved. CDR1 SGHAT and CDR2 FQNNGV come from the germline V gene. CDR3 length: 13 residues. Trimming took off 2 bases at V and 6 bases at J, with 8 bases between the two ends. Here the CDR3 reads CASSLNSFQPQHF. In nucleotides, the CDR3 is TGTGCCAGCAGCTTAAATTCGTTTCAGCCCCAGCATTTT.

V usage is TRBV7-2 and J usage is TRBJ2-7; TRBD2 matches 9 bases. Losses at the gene ends were 5 bases for V and 3 bases for J; bases not matched to a gene: 8. Germline CDR1 is SGHTA and CDR2 is FQGNSA. The CDR3 loop spans 15 amino acids. The CDR3 is CASSPASGTYYEQYF. CDR3 in DNA: TGTGCCAGCAGCCCCGCTAGCGGGACGTACTACGAGCAGTACTTC.

The sample holds a few counts of this clone. The chain recombines TRBV7-9 with TRBJ2-7; no definite D call. Germline assignment: CDR1 SEHNR and CDR2 FQNEAQ (reference sequence). Trimming took 4 bases from V and 3 from J, leaving 10 bases between them. The CDR3 is 13 amino acids. The CDR3 DNA follows: TGTGCCAGCAGCTCCCTGACCCGCTACGAGCAGTACTTC. Encoded protein: CASSSLTRYEQYF. Supplemented by reference TRBV7-9 and TRBJ2-7, the full variable domain reads DTGVSQNPRHKITKRGQNVTFRCDPISEHNRLYWYRQTLGQGPEFLTYFQNEAQLEKSRLLSDRFSAERPKGSFSTLEIQRTEQGDSAMYLCASSSLTRYEQYFGPGTRLTVT.

This chain connects TRBV21-1 to TRBJ2-4; the listed D gene, TRBD1, was not tested against the DNA. TRBV21-1 is a pseudogene segment. The CDR3 is 14 amino acids. The CDR3 sequence is CASSPTRVSNIQYF. The CDR3, as DNA: TGTGCCAGCAGCCCGACCAGGGTGAGCAACATTCAGTACTTC.